Below, 25 T cell receptor beta chains from the same sample are listed, as sequenced in a study of STAT5B mutations in CD4+ large granular lymphocyte leukemia. The data were produced by immunoSEQ multiplex PCR, yet TCRdb's version contains in-frame clones alone and is incomplete. The table records fewer than 40,000 clones, approximately 88% of them present only once. The specimen was CD4+ T cells from blood buffy coats. These receptors came from a human donor in good health.

As concerns this clone: Distinct nucleotide sequences in the sample also encode this CDR3. This chain uses TRBV2 with TRBJ1-2; no firm D call. Trimming cost V 4 bases and J 2 bases, with 5 bases left between them. Germline CDR1 and CDR2: SNHLY and FYNNEI. This CDR3 is built from 12 residues. The CDR3 DNA is TGTGCCAGCAGTGGGGAAAACTATGGCTACACCTTC. Encoded protein: CASSGENYGYTF.

The CDR3 bases are TGTGCCAGCAGCGTACTAGCGGAGACAGTCGGTGAGCAGTTCTTC. It is translated as CASSVLAETVGEQFF. The chain is built from TRBV9 and TRBJ2-1; TRBD2 agrees at 7 bases. Germline CDR1 SGDLS, CDR2 YYNGEE. The CDR3 runs 15 residues. The J segment lost 9 bases and the V segment lost 1 base, leaving 10 bases of the junction unmatched.

The chain couples TRBV28 to TRBJ2-4, with 13 bases matching TRBD2. Unmatched junction bases numbered 4, after V lost 3 bases and J lost 5 bases. CDR1 and CDR2 (germline): MDHEN, SYDVKM. This CDR3 spans 16 amino acids. In DNA form, the CDR3 reads TGTGCCAGCAGTTTCGGACTAGCGGGAGTAGAAAACATTCAGTACTTC. It specifies CASSFGLAGVENIQYF.

V gene TRBV6-5 combines with J gene TRBJ1-1; D may be TRBD1 (5 bases). The ends were cut back, 8 bases at V and 1 base at J, with 11 bases in the middle. Germline V CDR1 and CDR2: MNHEY, SVGAGI. The CDR3 is made up of 13 amino acids. The CDR3 DNA reads as TGTGCCAGCCTACAGGAGTCGAACACTGAAGCTTTCTTT. This translates into CASLQESNTEAFF.

The chain combines TRBV10-3 with TRBJ2-1, with D uncertain. In germline, CDR1 is ENHRY, CDR2 SYGVKD. This CDR3 is built from 11 residues. Trimming left V 3 bases short and J 3 bases short, with 0 bases between. The CDR3 region has the DNA TGTGCCATCAGTGACTACAATGAGCAGTTCTTC. It yields the protein CAISDYNEQFF.

This sequence joins TRBV18 and TRBJ1-1; the D is unclear. The CDR3 covers 14 residues. V lost 8 bases and J lost 5, with 18 bases in between. Germline CDR1 and CDR2: KGHSH and LQKENI. The CDR3 here is CASTRETSVTEAFF. DNA of the CDR3: TGTGCCAGCACACGGGAAACAAGTGTTACTGAAGCTTTCTTT.

This clone has just one count. The chain links TRBV21-1 to TRBJ1-1. TRBV21-1 is a known pseudogene. CDR3 length: 15 amino acids. The CDR3 here is CASSKERKMNTEAFF. Written as DNA, the CDR3 is TGTGCCAGCAGCAAAGAGAGGAAAATGAACACTGAAGCTTTCTTT.

The chain employs TRBV5-6 and TRBJ2-7; D might be TRBD1 (5 bases). The germline V gene has CDR1 SGHDT and CDR2 YYEEEE. CDR3 length equals 11 residues. Deletions cut 2 bases from V and 7 bases from J, with 7 bases between. CDR3 sequence: CASSFRGEQYF. The CDR3 DNA is TGTGCCAGCAGCTTTAGGGGTGAGCAGTACTTC.

This clone has a single count. The CDR3 region has the DNA TGTGCCATCAGTGGACTCTTACCCAATTCTGGGGCCAACGTCCTGACTTTC. Encoded protein: CAISGLLPNSGANVLTF. The chain couples TRBV10-3 to TRBJ2-6; D not resolved. With 4 bases removed from V and 1 base from J, the gap between germline ends came to 14 bases. Per germline, CDR1 ENHRY and CDR2 SYGVKD. The CDR3 covers 17 residues.

The rearrangement joins TRBV18 to TRBJ2-1; D may correspond to TRBD1 or TRBD2 (6 bases each). Per germline, CDR1 KGHSH and CDR2 LQKENI. The CDR3 extends over 15 amino acids. Trimming stripped 1 base from V and 2 bases from J, with 9 bases between. The DNA for the CDR3 is TGTGCCAGCTCACCACTTAGGGGGGCCTACAATGAGCAGTTCTTC. Translated, it gives CASSPLRGAYNEQFF.

V gene TRBV27 combines with J gene TRBJ2-5; 7 nucleotides line up with TRBD1. Germline V gene sequence: CDR1 MNHEY, CDR2 SMNVEV (reference sequence). J was trimmed by 5 bases and V by 5 bases; bases with no gene match: 14. The CDR3 length is 16 residues. This CDR3 is CASSHQGQPGRETQYF. The CDR3 DNA follows: TGTGCCAGCAGTCATCAGGGACAGCCCGGAAGGGAGACCCAGTACTTC.

The chain uses TRBV21-1 and TRBJ2-5; TRBD2 is the table's D call, not checked against the DNA. TRBV21-1 constitutes a pseudogene. The CDR3 is made up of 16 amino acids. DNA of the CDR3: TGTGCCAGCAGCTTAGGACAGTCCGGCGGGGGAGAGACCCAGTACTTC. This gives the protein CASSLGQSGGGETQYF.

This clone was detected only once. V gene TRBV7-8 combines with J gene TRBJ1-4, with D unresolved. V was cut by 5 bases and J by 5 bases, with 12 bases left in between. The CDR3 contains 14 residues. CDR1 is SGHVS, CDR2 FQNEAQ, per germline. The CDR3 nucleotides read TGTGCCAGCAGCCCAACTACTCTCAATGAAAAACTGTTTTTT. Amino acids: CASSPTTLNEKLFF.

This clone has a handful of counts. The V gene is TRBV19, the J gene TRBJ1-2; D unclear. V shed 5 bases and J shed 4 bases, with 8 bases lying between them. The germline CDR1 and CDR2 sequences are LNHDA and SQIVND (reference sequence). This CDR3 comprises 12 residues. The CDR3 sequence: CASSSVGYGYTF. The CDR3 DNA reads TGTGCCAGTAGTTCGGTCGGCTATGGCTACACCTTC.

The rearrangement uses TRBV6-1 and TRBJ1-2; weak D call: TRBD1 (6 bases). The germline gives CDR1 MNHNS, CDR2 SASEGT. Trimming took off 6 bases at V and 8 bases at J, with 16 bases between the two ends. The CDR3 is 13 residues long. The CDR3 spells CASRPTGLGGYTF. DNA for the CDR3: TGTGCCAGCAGACCTACAGGGTTAGGGGGCTACACCTTC.

The rearrangement joins TRBV7-3 to TRBJ2-7; D tentatively reads TRBD1 or TRBD2 (6 bases each). Germline loops: CDR1 SGHTA, CDR2 FQGTGA. The length of the CDR3 is 15 residues. V dropped 1 base and J dropped 3 bases, with 13 bases sitting between them. In DNA form, the CDR3 reads TGTGCCAGCAGCTTAAAGGCCGAGGGGGGCTACGAGCAGTACTTC. Translated: CASSLKAEGGYEQYF.

The V call is TRBV28, the J call TRBJ2-2, with D maybe TRBD1 (5 bases). The CDR3 is 14 amino acids. Germline V lookup: CDR1 MDHEN, CDR2 SYDVKM. V lost 0 bases and J 3 bases, leaving 5 bases between the germline ends. CDR3 nucleotides: TGTGCCAGCAGTTTATGGGGGCACACCGGGGAGCTGTTTTTT. Its translation: CASSLWGHTGELFF. The whole variable domain, remainder taken from reference TRBV28 and TRBJ2-2, is DVKVTQSSRYLVKRTGEKVFLECVQDMDHENMFWYRQDPGLGLRLIYFSYDVKMKEKGDIPEGYSVSREKKERFSLILESASTNQTSMYLCASSLWGHTGELFFGEGSRLTVL.

The CDR3 coding sequence is TGTGCCAGCAGTCCATCGGGACAGGGCTCCTACGAGCAGTACTTC. Translation gives CASSPSGQGSYEQYF. The V gene is TRBV28, the J gene TRBJ2-7, with TRBD1 matching 9 bases. With V trimmed by 5 bases and J by 0 bases, 5 bases remained unmatched. This CDR3 has 15 amino acids. Germline CDR1 and CDR2: MDHEN and SYDVKM. Together with reference TRBV28 and TRBJ2-7, the CDR3 gives the full variable domain: DVKVTQSSRYLVKRTGEKVFLECVQDMDHENMFWYRQDPGLGLRLIYFSYDVKMKEKGDIPEGYSVSREKKERFSLILESASTNQTSMYLCASSPSGQGSYEQYFGPGTRLTVT.

The rearrangement joins TRBV10-3 to TRBJ2-4; 8 bases agree with TRBD1. Germline-derived CDR1 and CDR2 are ENHRY and SYGVKD. V lost 2 bases and J lost 7; bases outside the gene matches: 13. CDR3 length: 17 residues. CDR3 DNA: TGTGCCATCAGTGAGCCCCTTTCAGGGGGCGCGGAGAACATTCAGTACTTC. Translated, it gives CAISEPLSGGAENIQYF.

The J gene is TRBJ2-5, the V gene TRBV5-1, with 9 bases matching TRBD2. From germline, CDR1 is SGHRS and CDR2 YFSETQ. The CDR3 has 12 amino acids. After removal of 8 bases from V and 3 bases from J, the junction contained 2 bases not matched to a gene. The CDR3 nucleotides read TGCGCCAGTCGACTAGCGGAAGAGACCCAGTACTTC. Translating gives CASRLAEETQYF. Drawing the rest from reference TRBV5-1 and TRBJ2-5, the complete variable domain is KAGVTQTPRYLIKTRGQQVTLSCSPISGHRSVSWYQQTPGQGLQFLFEYFSETQRNKGNFPGRFSGRQFSNSRSEMNVSTLELGDSALYLCASRLAEETQYFGPGTRLLVL.

A remark on this clone: An end of the junction differs from the germline gene, which may be a read error. The chain recombines TRBV7-7 with TRBJ2-2; a weak D match, TRBD1 (6 bases). The germline V gene has CDR1 SSHAT and CDR2 FNYEAQ (reference sequence). The CDR3 has 16 amino acids. CDR3 in DNA: TGTGCTAGCAGCTTGGCACAGGGTACGGGAACCGGGGAGCTGTTTTTT. It translates to CASSLAQGTGTGELFF.

The rearrangement uses TRBV11-3 and TRBJ1-1; D is uncertain. The CDR3 consists of 13 residues. Germline assignment: CDR1 SGHNT and CDR2 YENEEA. Trimming removed 3 bases at V and 3 bases at J, with 8 bases between. Here the CDR3 DNA reads TGTGCCAGCAGCTTGTACGTGGACACTGAAGCTTTCTTT. Translating it yields CASSLYVDTEAFF. Looking up the rest from reference TRBV11-3 and TRBJ1-1 gives the full variable domain: EAGVVQSPRYKIIEKKQPVAFWCNPISGHNTLYWYLQNLGQGPELLIRYENEEAVDDSQLPKDRFSAERLKGVDSTLKIQPAELGDSAVYLCASSLYVDTEAFFGQGTRLTVV.

The chain uses TRBV5-4 and TRBJ1-2; 7 bases line up with TRBD1. The CDR3 loop spans 14 amino acids. Trimming cost V 4 bases and J 5 bases; bases outside gene matches: 8. Per germline, CDR1 SGHNT and CDR2 YYREEE (reference sequence). The CDR3 DNA follows: TGTGCCAGCAGCCTACAGACAGGGAAATATGGCTACACCTTC. Its translation is CASSLQTGKYGYTF.

The chain has TRBV5-5 and TRBJ2-3, with 8 bases identical to TRBD1. This CDR3 has 14 amino acids. Germline CDR1 reads SGHKS; CDR2 reads YYEKEE (reference sequence). J gave up 2 bases and V 2 bases, and 1 base lay outside the gene matches. CDR3 region: CASSFQGATDTQYF. CDR3 nucleotides: TGTGCCAGCAGCTTTCAGGGGGCCACAGATACGCAGTATTTT. Full variable domain (remainder filled in from reference TRBV5-5 and TRBJ2-3): DAGVTQSPTHLIKTRGQQVTLRCSPISGHKSVSWYQQVLGQGPQFIFQYYEKEERGRGNFPDRFSARQFPNYSSELNVNALLLGDSALYLCASSFQGATDTQYFGPGTRLTVL.

V is TRBV6-1 and J is TRBJ2-3; tentatively, D is TRBD2 (6 bases). Germline loops: CDR1 MNHNS, CDR2 SASEGT. Trimming took off 2 bases at V and 2 bases at J, with 14 bases between the two ends. The CDR3 is made up of 16 amino acids. CDR3 sequence reads: CASSELGGGVTDTQYF. For the CDR3, the DNA is TGTGCCAGCAGTGAATTGGGGGGAGGCGTCACAGATACGCAGTATTTT.